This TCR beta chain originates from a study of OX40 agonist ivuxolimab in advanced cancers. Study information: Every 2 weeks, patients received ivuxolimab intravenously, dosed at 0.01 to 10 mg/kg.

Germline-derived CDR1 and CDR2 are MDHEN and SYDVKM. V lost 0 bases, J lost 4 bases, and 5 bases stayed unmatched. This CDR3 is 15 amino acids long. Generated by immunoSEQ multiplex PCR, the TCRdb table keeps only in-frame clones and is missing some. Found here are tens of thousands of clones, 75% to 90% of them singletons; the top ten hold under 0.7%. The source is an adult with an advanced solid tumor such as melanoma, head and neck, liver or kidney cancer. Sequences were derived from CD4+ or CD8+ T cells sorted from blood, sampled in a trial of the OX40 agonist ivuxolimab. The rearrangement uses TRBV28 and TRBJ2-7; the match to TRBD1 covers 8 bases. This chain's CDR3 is CASSLWVTGGYEQYF. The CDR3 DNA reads TGTGCCAGCAGTTTATGGGTTACAGGGGGATACGAGCAGTACTTC.